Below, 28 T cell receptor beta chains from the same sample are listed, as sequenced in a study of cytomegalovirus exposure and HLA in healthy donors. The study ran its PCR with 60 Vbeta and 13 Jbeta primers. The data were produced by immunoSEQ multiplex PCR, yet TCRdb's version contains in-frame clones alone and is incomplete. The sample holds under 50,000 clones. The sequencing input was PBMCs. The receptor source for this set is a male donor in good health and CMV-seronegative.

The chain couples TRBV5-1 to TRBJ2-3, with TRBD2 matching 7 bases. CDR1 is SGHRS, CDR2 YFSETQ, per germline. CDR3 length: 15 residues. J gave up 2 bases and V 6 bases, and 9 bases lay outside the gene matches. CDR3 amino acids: CASTSGETTTDTQYF. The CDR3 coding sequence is TGCGCCAGCACCAGCGGGGAGACCACCACAGATACGCAGTATTTT.

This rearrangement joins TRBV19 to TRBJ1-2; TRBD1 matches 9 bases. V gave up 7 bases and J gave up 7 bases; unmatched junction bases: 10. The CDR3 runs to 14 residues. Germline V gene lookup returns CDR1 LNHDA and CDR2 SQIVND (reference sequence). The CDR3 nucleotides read TGTGCCAGTATTTTTACAGGGGGCAATCGTGGCTACACCTTC. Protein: CASIFTGGNRGYTF.

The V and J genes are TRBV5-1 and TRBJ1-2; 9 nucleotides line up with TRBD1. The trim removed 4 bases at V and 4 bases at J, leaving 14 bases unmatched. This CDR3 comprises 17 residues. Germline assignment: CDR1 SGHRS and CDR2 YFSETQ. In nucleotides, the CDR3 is TGCGCCAGCAGCCCCGGGACAGGGCAGATTGTGACCTATGGCTACACCTTC. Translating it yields CASSPGTGQIVTYGYTF.

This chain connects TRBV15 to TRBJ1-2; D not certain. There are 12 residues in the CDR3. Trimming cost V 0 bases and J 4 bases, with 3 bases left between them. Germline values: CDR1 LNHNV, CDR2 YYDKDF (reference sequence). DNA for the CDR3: TGTGCCACCAGCAGAGACAGCTATGGCTACACCTTC. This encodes CATSRDSYGYTF.

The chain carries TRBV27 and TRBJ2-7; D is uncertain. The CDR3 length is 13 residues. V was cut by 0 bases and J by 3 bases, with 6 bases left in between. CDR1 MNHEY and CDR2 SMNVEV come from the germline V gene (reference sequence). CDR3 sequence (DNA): TGTGCCAGCAGTTTATCGCGAGACTACGAGCAGTACTTC. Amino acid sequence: CASSLSRDYEQYF.

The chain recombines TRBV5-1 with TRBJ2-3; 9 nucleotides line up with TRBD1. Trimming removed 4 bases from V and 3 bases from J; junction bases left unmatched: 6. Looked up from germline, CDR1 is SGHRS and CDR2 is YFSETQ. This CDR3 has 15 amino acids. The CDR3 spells CASSTWDRVTDTQYF. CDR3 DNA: TGCGCCAGCAGCACCTGGGACAGGGTGACAGATACGCAGTATTTT. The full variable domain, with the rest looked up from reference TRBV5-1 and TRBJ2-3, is KAGVTQTPRYLIKTRGQQVTLSCSPISGHRSVSWYQQTPGQGLQFLFEYFSETQRNKGNFPGRFSGRQFSNSRSEMNVSTLELGDSALYLCASSTWDRVTDTQYFGPGTRLTVL.

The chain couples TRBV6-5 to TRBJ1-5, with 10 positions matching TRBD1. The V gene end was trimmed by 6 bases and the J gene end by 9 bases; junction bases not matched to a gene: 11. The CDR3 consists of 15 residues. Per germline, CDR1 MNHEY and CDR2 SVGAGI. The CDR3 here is CASRPGQGRQGPQHF. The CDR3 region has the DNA TGTGCCAGCAGACCGGGACAGGGGCGTCAGGGGCCCCAGCATTTT.

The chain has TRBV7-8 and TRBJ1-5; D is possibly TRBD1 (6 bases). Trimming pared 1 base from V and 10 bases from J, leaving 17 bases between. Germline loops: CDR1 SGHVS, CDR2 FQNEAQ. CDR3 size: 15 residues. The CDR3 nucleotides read TGTGCCAGCAGCTTAGTGGGACAAAAGGGGGTTCCCCAGCATTTT. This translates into CASSLVGQKGVPQHF.

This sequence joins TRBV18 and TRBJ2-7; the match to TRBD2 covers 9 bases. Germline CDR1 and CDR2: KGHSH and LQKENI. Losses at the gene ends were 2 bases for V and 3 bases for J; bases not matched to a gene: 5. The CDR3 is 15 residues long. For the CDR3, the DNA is TGTGCCAGCTCACCATCTCTAGCGGGGAACTACGAGCAGTACTTC. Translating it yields CASSPSLAGNYEQYF.

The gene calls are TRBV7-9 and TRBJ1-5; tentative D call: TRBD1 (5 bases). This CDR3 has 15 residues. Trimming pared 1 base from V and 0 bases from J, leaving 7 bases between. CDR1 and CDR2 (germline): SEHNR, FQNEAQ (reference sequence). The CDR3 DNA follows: TGTGCCAGCAGCTTAGGCAGGGATAGCAATCAGCCCCAGCATTTT. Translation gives CASSLGRDSNQPQHF.

Written as DNA, the CDR3 is TGTGCCAGTAGACTAGCGGGGAGTGGGTGGTACAATGAGCAGTTCTTC. Translated: CASRLAGSGWYNEQFF. The rearrangement joins TRBV19 to TRBJ2-1, with TRBD2 matching 10 bases. The J segment lost 4 bases and the V segment lost 6 bases, leaving 9 bases of the junction unmatched. Germline CDR1 reads LNHDA; CDR2 reads SQIVND (reference sequence). The CDR3 is 16 residues long. Full variable domain (remainder filled in from reference TRBV19 and TRBJ2-1): DGGITQSPKYLFRKEGQNVTLSCEQNLNHDAMYWYRQDPGQGLRLIYYSQIVNDFQKGDIAEGYSVSREKKESFPLTVTSAQKNPTAFYLCASRLAGSGWYNEQFFGPGTRLTVL.

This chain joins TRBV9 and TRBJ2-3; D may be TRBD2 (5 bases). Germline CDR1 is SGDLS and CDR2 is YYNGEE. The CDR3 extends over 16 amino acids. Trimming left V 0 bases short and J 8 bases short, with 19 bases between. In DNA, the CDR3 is TGTGCCAGCAGCGTAGAGGGCCTAGCCGGCGGAACTACGCAGTATTTT. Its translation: CASSVEGLAGGTTQYF.

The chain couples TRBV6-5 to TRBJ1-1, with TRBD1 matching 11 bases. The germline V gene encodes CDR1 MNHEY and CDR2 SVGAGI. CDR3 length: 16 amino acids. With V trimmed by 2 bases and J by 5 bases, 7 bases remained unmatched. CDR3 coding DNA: TGTGCCAGCAGTTACGGACAGGGGGCCCGAAGGACTGAAGCTTTCTTT. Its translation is CASSYGQGARRTEAFF.

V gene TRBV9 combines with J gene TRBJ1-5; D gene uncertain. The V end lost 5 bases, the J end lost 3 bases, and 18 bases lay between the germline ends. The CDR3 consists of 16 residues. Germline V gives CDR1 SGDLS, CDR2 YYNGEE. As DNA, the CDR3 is TGTGCCAGCAGTGGAGTGGCTGACCTCCCCAATCAGCCCCAGCATTTT. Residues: CASSGVADLPNQPQHF.

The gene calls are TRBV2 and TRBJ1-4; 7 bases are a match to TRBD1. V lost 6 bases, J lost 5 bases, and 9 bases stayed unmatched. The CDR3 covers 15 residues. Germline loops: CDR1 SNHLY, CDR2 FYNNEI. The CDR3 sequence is CASRAGQARNEKLFF. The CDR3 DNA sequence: TGTGCCAGCAGGGCCGGACAGGCGAGGAATGAAAAACTGTTTTTT.

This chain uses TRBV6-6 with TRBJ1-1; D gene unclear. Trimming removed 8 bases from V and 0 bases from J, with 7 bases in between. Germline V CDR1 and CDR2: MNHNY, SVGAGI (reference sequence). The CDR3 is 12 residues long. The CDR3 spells CASGEMNTEAFF. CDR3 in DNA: TGTGCCAGCGGAGAAATGAACACTGAAGCTTTCTTT.

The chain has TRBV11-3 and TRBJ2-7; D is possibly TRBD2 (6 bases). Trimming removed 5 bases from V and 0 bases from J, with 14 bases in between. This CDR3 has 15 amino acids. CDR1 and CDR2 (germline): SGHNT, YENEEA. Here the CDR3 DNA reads TGTGCCAGCAGCCGGGGGACGGGGAGCTCCTACGAGCAGTACTTC. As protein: CASSRGTGSSYEQYF.

In DNA form, the CDR3 reads TGTGCCAGCAGCGTACTGCGGGGCACAGATACGCAGTATTTT. Translated: CASSVLRGTDTQYF. This chain joins TRBV9 and TRBJ2-3; tentatively, D is TRBD2 (5 bases). This CDR3 has 14 amino acids. CDR1 and CDR2 (germline): SGDLS, YYNGEE. V was pared by 1 base and J by 1 base, with 7 bases between.

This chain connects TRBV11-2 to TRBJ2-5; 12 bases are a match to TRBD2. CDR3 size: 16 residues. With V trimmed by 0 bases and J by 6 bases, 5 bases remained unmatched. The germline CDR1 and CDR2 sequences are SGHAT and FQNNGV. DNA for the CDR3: TGTGCCAGCAGCTTAGAGTCTAGCGGGGGGGCCCAGACCCAGTACTTC. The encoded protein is CASSLESSGGAQTQYF.

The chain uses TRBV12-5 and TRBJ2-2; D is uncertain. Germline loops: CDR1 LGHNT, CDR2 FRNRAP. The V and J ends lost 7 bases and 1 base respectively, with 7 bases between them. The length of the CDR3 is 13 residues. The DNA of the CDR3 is TGTGCTAGTGCCCTACGGAACACCGGGGAGCTGTTTTTT. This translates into CASALRNTGELFF.

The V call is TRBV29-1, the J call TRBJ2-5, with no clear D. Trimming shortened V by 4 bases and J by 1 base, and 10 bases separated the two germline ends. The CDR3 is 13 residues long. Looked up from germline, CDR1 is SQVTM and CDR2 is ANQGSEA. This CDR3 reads CSVARVGQETQYF. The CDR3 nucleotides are TGCAGCGTTGCGCGAGTTGGCCAAGAGACCCAGTACTTC.

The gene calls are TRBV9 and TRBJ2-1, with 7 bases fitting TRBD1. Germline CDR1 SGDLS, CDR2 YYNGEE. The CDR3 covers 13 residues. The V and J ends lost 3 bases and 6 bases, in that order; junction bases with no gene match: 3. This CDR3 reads CASSAGQVNEQFF. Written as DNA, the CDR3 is TGTGCCAGCAGCGCCGGACAGGTCAATGAGCAGTTCTTC.

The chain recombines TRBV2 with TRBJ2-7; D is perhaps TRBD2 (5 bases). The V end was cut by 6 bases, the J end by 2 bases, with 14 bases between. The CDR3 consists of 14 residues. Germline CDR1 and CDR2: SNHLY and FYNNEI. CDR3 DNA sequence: TGTGCCAGCAGAAGGGAGAAAGGACCCTACGAGCAGTACTTC. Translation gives CASRREKGPYEQYF.

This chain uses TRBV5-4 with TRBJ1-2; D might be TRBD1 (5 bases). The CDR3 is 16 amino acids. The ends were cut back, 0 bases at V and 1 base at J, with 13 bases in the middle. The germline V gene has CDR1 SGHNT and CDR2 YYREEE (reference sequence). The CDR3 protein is CASSLVFKQDNYGYTF. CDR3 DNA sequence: TGTGCCAGCAGCTTGGTCTTTAAACAGGATAACTATGGCTACACCTTC.

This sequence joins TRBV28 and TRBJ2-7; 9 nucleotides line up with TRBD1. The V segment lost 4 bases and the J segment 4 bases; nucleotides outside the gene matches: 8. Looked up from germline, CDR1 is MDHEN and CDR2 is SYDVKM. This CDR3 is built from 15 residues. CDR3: CASSSKDRGLYEQYF. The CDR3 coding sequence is TGTGCCAGCAGTTCAAAGGACAGGGGATTATACGAGCAGTACTTC.

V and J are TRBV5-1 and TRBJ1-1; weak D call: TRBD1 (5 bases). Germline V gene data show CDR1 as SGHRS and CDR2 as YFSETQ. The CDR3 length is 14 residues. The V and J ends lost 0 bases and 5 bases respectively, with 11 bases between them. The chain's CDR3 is CASSLATVGTEAFF. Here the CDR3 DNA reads TGCGCCAGCAGCTTGGCGACAGTGGGGACTGAAGCTTTCTTT.

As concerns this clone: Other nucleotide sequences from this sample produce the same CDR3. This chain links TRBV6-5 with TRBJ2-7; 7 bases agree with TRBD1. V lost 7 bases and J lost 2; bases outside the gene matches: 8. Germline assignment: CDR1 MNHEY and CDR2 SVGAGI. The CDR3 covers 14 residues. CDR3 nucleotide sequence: TGTGCCAGCAAGGAACAGGGGAGCACCTACGAGCAGTACTTC. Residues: CASKEQGSTYEQYF.

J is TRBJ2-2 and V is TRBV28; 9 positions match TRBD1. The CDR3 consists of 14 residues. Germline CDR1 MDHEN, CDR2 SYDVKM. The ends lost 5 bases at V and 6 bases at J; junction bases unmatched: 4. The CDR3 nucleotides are TGTGCCAGCAGTGCTCGACAGGGGGCCGGGGAGCTGTTTTTT. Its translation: CASSARQGAGELFF.